Each of the 21 T cell receptor beta chains below was sequenced from the same sample in a study of blood T cell repertoires in COVID-19. Profiling relied on immunoSEQ multiplex PCR, and the TCRdb table lists in-frame clones only, not all of them. The data contain around 180,000 clones, about 87% of them singletons. Sequenced input: peripheral blood. The source is a young woman with acute or convalescent COVID-19.

This chain connects TRBV11-2 to TRBJ2-1, with D unresolved. There are 13 residues in the CDR3. Between the trimmed V and J ends, which lost 2 bases and 9 bases, there was a span of 11 bases. Germline V gene sequence: CDR1 SGHAT, CDR2 FQNNGV. The CDR3 loop is CASSLTASGEQFF. The DNA of the CDR3 is TGTGCCAGCAGCTTAACGGCTTCGGGTGAGCAGTTCTTC. Full variable domain (rest looked up from reference TRBV11-2 and TRBJ2-1): EAGVAQSPRYKIIEKRQSVAFWCNPISGHATLYWYQQILGQGPKLLIQFQNNGVVDDSQLPKDRFSAERLKGVDSTLKIQPAKLEDSAVYLCASSLTASGEQFFGPGTRLTVL.

This clone has only a few counts. The rearrangement links TRBV18 to TRBJ2-3; D remains ambiguous. The CDR3 is made up of 13 amino acids. The V gene lost 6 bases and the J gene lost 2 bases, with 9 bases spanning the gap. Germline lookup yields CDR1 KGHSH and CDR2 LQKENI. The CDR3 loop is CASSTENTDTQYF. For the CDR3, the DNA is TGTGCCAGCTCCACGGAGAACACAGATACGCAGTATTTT.

V and J are TRBV28 and TRBJ1-2, with D possibly matching TRBD1 (5 bases). The CDR3 consists of 10 residues. CDR1 is MDHEN, CDR2 SYDVKM, per germline. V was cut by 8 bases and J by 10 bases, with 11 bases left in between. The CDR3 DNA reads TGTGCCAGCCGGGGGGGTCTCTACACCTTC. Translating gives CASRGGLYTF.

This clone has just one count. The gene calls are TRBV7-2 and TRBJ2-7; 7 bases fit TRBD2. This CDR3 has 14 amino acids. Germline CDR1 is SGHTA and CDR2 is FQGNSA. The trim removed 3 bases at V and 2 bases at J, leaving 4 bases unmatched. CDR3 nucleotide sequence: TGTGCCAGCAGCTTCAATAGCGGGCCCTACGAGCAGTACTTC. Translated: CASSFNSGPYEQYF.

This clone was seen a few times. This sequence joins TRBV15 and TRBJ1-5; D perhaps matches TRBD1 (5 bases). This CDR3 has 16 amino acids. The V gene's germline CDR1 is LNHNV and CDR2 YYDKDF (reference sequence). The V end was cut by 0 bases, the J end by 0 bases, with 9 bases between. DNA of the CDR3: TGTGCCACCAGCAGAGATCTAGGGGATAGCAATCAGCCCCAGCATTTT. It specifies CATSRDLGDSNQPQHF.

The rearrangement links TRBV4-1 to TRBJ2-5, with D possibly being TRBD1 (5 bases). CDR3 length equals 16 residues. Per germline, CDR1 MGHRA and CDR2 YSYEKL. Trimming removed 3 bases at V and 9 bases at J, with 23 bases between. The CDR3 bases are TGCGCCAGCAGCCACGCTCCGAAGGGGTACAATGGGGCCCAGTACTTC. Amino acid sequence: CASSHAPKGYNGAQYF.

In this sample, this clone turned up a few times. J is TRBJ2-1 and V is TRBV13; D unclear. Germline V gene data show CDR1 as PRHDT and CDR2 as FYEKMQ (reference sequence). The V end was cut by 2 bases, the J end by 6 bases, with 8 bases between. The CDR3 is made up of 13 amino acids. CDR3 loop: CASSLTEFNEQFF. In DNA, the CDR3 is TGTGCCAGCAGCTTAACAGAGTTCAATGAGCAGTTCTTC.

The CDR3 spells CASSFKASGADTQYF. DNA of the CDR3: TGTGCCAGCAGCTTTAAGGCTAGCGGGGCAGATACGCAGTATTTT. The chain uses TRBV5-4 and TRBJ2-3, with TRBD2 matching over 9 bases. Germline CDR1 SGHNT, CDR2 YYREEE (reference sequence). The V and J ends lost 2 bases and 4 bases, in that order; junction bases with no gene match: 5. The CDR3 is 15 residues long.

This clone was counted a single time. The rearrangement joins TRBV5-1 to TRBJ2-1; 10 nucleotides line up with TRBD1. Germline CDR1 is SGHRS and CDR2 is YFSETQ. The ends lost 6 bases at V and 9 bases at J; junction bases unmatched: 6. The CDR3 is 13 residues long. CDR3 nucleotide sequence: TGCGCCAGCATGGACAGGGGGGACGGTGAGCAGTTCTTC. It specifies CASMDRGDGEQFF.

The genes are TRBV29-1 and TRBJ2-1; weak D call: TRBD1 (5 bases). The germline V gene has CDR1 SQVTM and CDR2 ANQGSEA. Trimming removed 5 bases at V and 5 bases at J, with 10 bases between. The CDR3 is 12 amino acids. CDR3 nucleotides: TGCAGCGTTCAGGGTTTGGACAATGAGCAGTTCTTC. Its protein is CSVQGLDNEQFF.

The V gene is TRBV4-2, the J gene TRBJ1-4; D remains ambiguous. The length of the CDR3 is 18 residues. In germline, CDR1 is LGHNA, CDR2 YNFKEQ. The ends were cut back, 3 bases at V and 4 bases at J, with 21 bases in the middle. CDR3 residues: CASSHPSGHSLVNEKLFF. In nucleotides, the CDR3 is TGTGCCAGCAGCCACCCCTCAGGCCATTCCCTCGTTAATGAAAAACTGTTTTTT.

The V and J genes are TRBV18 and TRBJ1-2; no clear D. CDR3 length equals 13 residues. Germline CDR1 KGHSH, CDR2 LQKENI. V dropped 6 bases and J dropped 10 bases, with 18 bases sitting between them. The CDR3 sequence: CASSQAIRMDYTF. In nucleotides, the CDR3 is TGTGCCAGCTCCCAGGCAATCAGGATGGACTACACCTTC.

The gene calls are TRBV11-2 and TRBJ2-1; TRBD2 agrees at 9 bases. Germline V gives CDR1 SGHAT, CDR2 FQNNGV. With 5 bases clipped from V and 12 bases from J, the junction kept 8 bases outside the gene matches. The CDR3 length is 13 residues. The CDR3 spells CASSLLTSGRQFF. CDR3 DNA sequence: TGTGCCAGCAGCCTTCTTACTAGCGGGCGGCAGTTCTTC.

V is TRBV7-2 and J is TRBJ2-7; a weak D match, TRBD2 (5 bases). The CDR3 loop spans 15 amino acids. Deletions cut 5 bases from V and 6 bases from J, with 20 bases between. The germline CDR1 and CDR2 sequences are SGHTA and FQGNSA. CDR3 nucleotide sequence: TGTGCCAGCAGCGAAAGCGGCGGTCCGTTCTTCGAGCAGTACTTC. Protein product: CASSESGGPFFEQYF.

The J gene is TRBJ1-6, the V gene TRBV14; weak D call: TRBD1 (6 bases). Trimming cost V 2 bases and J 4 bases, with 6 bases left between them. Germline V CDR1 and CDR2: SGHDN, FVKESK. CDR3 size: 14 residues. The CDR3 loop reads CASSQRGYNSPLHF. Here the CDR3 DNA reads TGTGCCAGCAGCCAAAGGGGGTATAATTCACCCCTCCACTTT. Combining the CDR3 with reference TRBV14 and TRBJ1-6 gives the whole variable domain EAGVTQFPSHSVIEKGQTVTLRCDPISGHDNLYWYRRVMGKEIKFLLHFVKESKQDESGMPNNRFLAERTGGTYSTLKVQPAELEDSGVYFCASSQRGYNSPLHFGNGTRLTVT.

This chain connects TRBV5-6 to TRBJ1-5; 7 bases are a match to TRBD1. V lost 4 bases, J lost 0 bases, and 7 bases stayed unmatched. The CDR3 has 16 residues. Per germline, CDR1 SGHDT and CDR2 YYEEEE. The CDR3 is CASSVMGQYSNQPQHF. The DNA of the CDR3 is TGTGCCAGCAGCGTAATGGGACAGTATAGCAATCAGCCCCAGCATTTT.

This sequence joins TRBV11-3 and TRBJ2-7, with 11 bases fitting TRBD2. Germline CDR1 reads SGHNT; CDR2 reads YENEEA. The CDR3 is 14 residues long. J was trimmed by 2 bases and V by 8 bases; bases with no gene match: 5. CDR3 sequence: CASQRTSGPYEQYF. The DNA for the CDR3 is TGTGCCAGCCAAAGGACTAGCGGGCCCTACGAGCAGTACTTC. Filled out from reference TRBV11-3 and TRBJ2-7, the complete variable domain reads EAGVVQSPRYKIIEKKQPVAFWCNPISGHNTLYWYLQNLGQGPELLIRYENEEAVDDSQLPKDRFSAERLKGVDSTLKIQPAELGDSAVYLCASQRTSGPYEQYFGPGTRLTVT.

The gene calls are TRBV5-1 and TRBJ2-3; TRBD2 aligns across 9 bases. This CDR3 is 19 amino acids long. J was trimmed by 2 bases and V by 4 bases; bases with no gene match: 17. The germline V gene encodes CDR1 SGHRS and CDR2 YFSETQ. CDR3 region: CASSGFSAGGRESTDTQYF. The CDR3 nucleotides read TGCGCCAGCAGCGGGTTCAGTGCGGGAGGGCGGGAGTCCACAGATACGCAGTATTTT. Variable domain in full (rest from reference TRBV5-1 and TRBJ2-3): KAGVTQTPRYLIKTRGQQVTLSCSPISGHRSVSWYQQTPGQGLQFLFEYFSETQRNKGNFPGRFSGRQFSNSRSEMNVSTLELGDSALYLCASSGFSAGGRESTDTQYFGPGTRLTVL.

The V and J genes are TRBV3-1 (or the pseudogene TRBV3-2) and TRBJ2-1; TRBD2 matches at 8 bases. Germline CDR1 reads LGHDT; CDR2 reads YNNKEL (reference sequence). CDR3 length equals 12 residues. The J segment lost 9 bases and the V segment lost 6 bases, leaving 4 bases of the junction unmatched. CDR3 nucleotide sequence: TGTGCCAGCAGTCGACTAGCGAGTGAGCAGTTCTTC. Residues: CASSRLASEQFF.

This clone was detected only once. This sequence joins TRBV5-1 and TRBJ2-5, with D perhaps TRBD2 (6 bases). The V end lost 0 bases, the J end lost 4 bases, and 10 bases lay between the germline ends. The CDR3 contains 14 residues. Germline assignment: CDR1 SGHRS and CDR2 YFSETQ. This chain's CDR3 is CASSLVPGVETQYF. CDR3 bases: TGCGCCAGCAGCTTGGTCCCGGGAGTAGAGACCCAGTACTTC.

This rearrangement joins TRBV4-1 to TRBJ2-7; D is ambiguous. In germline, CDR1 is MGHRA, CDR2 YSYEKL. V was trimmed by 0 bases and J by 2 bases, leaving 11 bases between them. CDR3 length equals 15 residues. The CDR3: CASSQDPYGAYEQYF. The CDR3 DNA is TGCGCCAGCAGCCAAGATCCGTACGGTGCCTACGAGCAGTACTTC.